This TCR beta chain came from a study of sequential checkpoint blockade in melanoma. Clones were read by immunoSEQ multiplex PCR, and TCRdb kept only the in-frame ones, dropping some. The data show under 40,000 clones, approximately 86% seen once. The CDR3 is made up of 15 amino acids. Germline CDR1 reads SGDLS; CDR2 reads YYNGEE. The V segment lost 3 bases and the J segment 7 bases; nucleotides outside the gene matches: 11. Treatment denoted: randomized to nivolumab then ipilimumab (arm A) or the reverse (arm B). The sequence was collected from a human donor with melanoma. The chain is built from TRBV9 and TRBJ2-7; 9 bases fit TRBD1. The sample here was CD8+ T cells sorted from blood (inferred from file names), taken from a patient given nivolumab and ipilimumab in sequence. CDR3 in amino acids: CASSASGTGIGEQYF. The CDR3 DNA reads TGTGCCAGCAGCGCATCCGGGACAGGGATCGGGGAGCAGTACTTC.